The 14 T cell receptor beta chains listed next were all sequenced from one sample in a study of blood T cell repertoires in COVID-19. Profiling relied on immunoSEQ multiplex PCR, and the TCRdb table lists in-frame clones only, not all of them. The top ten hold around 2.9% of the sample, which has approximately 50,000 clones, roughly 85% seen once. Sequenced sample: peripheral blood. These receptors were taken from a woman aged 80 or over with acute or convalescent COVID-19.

CDR3 DNA: TGTGCCAGCAGTGAATGGACAGGAACTAACTATGGCTACACCTTC. Its protein is CASSEWTGTNYGYTF. The chain has TRBV6-1 and TRBJ1-2; 7 positions agree with TRBD1. From germline, CDR1 is MNHNS and CDR2 SASEGT. The CDR3 covers 15 residues. V gave up 2 bases and J gave up 0 bases; unmatched junction bases: 3.

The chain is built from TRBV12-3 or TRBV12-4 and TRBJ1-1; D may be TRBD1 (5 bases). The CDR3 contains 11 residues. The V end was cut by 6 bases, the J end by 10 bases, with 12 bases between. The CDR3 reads CASSSRRGAFF. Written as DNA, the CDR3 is TGTGCCAGCAGCTCCCGAAGGGGAGCTTTCTTT.

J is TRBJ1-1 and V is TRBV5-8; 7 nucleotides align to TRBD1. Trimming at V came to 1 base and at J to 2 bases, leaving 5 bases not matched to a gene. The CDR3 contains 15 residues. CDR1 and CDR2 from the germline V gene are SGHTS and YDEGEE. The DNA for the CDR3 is TGTGCCAGCAGCTTGACACGACAGGGTAACACTGAAGCTTTCTTT. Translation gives CASSLTRQGNTEAFF. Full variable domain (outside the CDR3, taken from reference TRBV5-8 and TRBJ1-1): EAGVTQSPTHLIKTRGQQATLRCSPISGHTSVYWYQQALGLGLQFLLWYDEGEERNRGNFPPRFSGRQFPNYSSELNVNALELEDSALYLCASSLTRQGNTEAFFGQGTRLTVV.

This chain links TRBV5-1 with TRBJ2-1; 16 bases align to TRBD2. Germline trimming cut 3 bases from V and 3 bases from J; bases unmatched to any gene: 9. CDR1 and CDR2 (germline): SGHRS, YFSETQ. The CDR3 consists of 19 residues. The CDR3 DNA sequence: TGCGCCAGCAGCTCGACCGGGACTAGCGGGGGGGCCTTCTACAATGAGCAGTTCTTC. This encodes CASSSTGTSGGAFYNEQFF.

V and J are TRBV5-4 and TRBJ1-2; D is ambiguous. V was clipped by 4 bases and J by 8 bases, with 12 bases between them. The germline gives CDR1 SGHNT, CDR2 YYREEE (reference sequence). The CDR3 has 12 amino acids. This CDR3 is CASSLPSQGYTF. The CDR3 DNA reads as TGTGCCAGCAGCCTGCCTAGTCAGGGCTACACCTTC.

In DNA, the CDR3 is TGTGCCAGCAGTGAAGGGACAGGGCAAGAGACCCAGTACTTC. Protein sequence: CASSEGTGQETQYF. The V gene is TRBV6-1, the J gene TRBJ2-5; 8 bases fit TRBD1. The CDR3 length is 14 residues. Germline lookup yields CDR1 MNHNS and CDR2 SASEGT. The J segment lost 2 bases and the V segment lost 1 base, leaving 0 bases of the junction unmatched.

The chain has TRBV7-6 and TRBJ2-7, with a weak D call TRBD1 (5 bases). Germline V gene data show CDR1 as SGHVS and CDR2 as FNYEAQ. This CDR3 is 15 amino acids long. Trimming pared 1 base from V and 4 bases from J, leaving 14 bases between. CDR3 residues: CASSLDVRDLYEQYF. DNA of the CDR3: TGTGCCAGCAGCTTAGATGTCAGGGATCTATACGAGCAGTACTTC. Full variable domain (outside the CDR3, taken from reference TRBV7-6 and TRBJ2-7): GAGVSQSPRYKVTKRGQDVALRCDPISGHVSLYWYRQALGQGPEFLTYFNYEAQQDKSGLPNDRFSAERPEGSISTLTIQRTEQRDSAMYRCASSLDVRDLYEQYFGPGTRLTVT.

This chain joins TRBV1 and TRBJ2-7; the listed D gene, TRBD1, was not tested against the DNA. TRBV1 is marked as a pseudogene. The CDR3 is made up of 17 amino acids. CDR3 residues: CTSSQEGPGQVSYEQYF. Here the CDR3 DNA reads TGCACCAGCAGCCAAGAGGGGCCAGGACAGGTCTCCTACGAGCAGTACTTC.

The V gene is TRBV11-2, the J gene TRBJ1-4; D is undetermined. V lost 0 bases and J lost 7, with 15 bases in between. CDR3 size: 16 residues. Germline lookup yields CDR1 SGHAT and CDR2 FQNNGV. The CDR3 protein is CASSLDESLVGEKLFF. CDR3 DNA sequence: TGTGCCAGCAGCTTAGATGAGTCGCTTGTTGGTGAAAAACTGTTTTTT.

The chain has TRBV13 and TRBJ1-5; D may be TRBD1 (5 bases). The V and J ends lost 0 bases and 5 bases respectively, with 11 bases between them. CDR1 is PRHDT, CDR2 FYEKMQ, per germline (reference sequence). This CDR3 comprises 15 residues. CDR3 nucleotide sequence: TGTGCCAGCAGCTTAGGCCTCGGCAGGGATCAGCCCCAGCATTTT. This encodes CASSLGLGRDQPQHF.

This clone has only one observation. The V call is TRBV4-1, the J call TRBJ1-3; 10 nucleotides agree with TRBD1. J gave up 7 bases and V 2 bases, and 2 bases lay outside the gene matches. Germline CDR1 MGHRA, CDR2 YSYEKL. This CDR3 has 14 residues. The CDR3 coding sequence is TGCGCCAGCAGCCAACAGGACAGGGGGAACACCATATATTTT. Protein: CASSQQDRGNTIYF.

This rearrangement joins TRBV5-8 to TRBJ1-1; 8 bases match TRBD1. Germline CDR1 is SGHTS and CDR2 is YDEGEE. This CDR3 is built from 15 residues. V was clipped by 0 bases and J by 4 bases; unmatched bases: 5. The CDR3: CASSLVQGAGTEAFF. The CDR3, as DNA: TGTGCCAGCAGCTTGGTTCAGGGGGCAGGCACTGAAGCTTTCTTT.

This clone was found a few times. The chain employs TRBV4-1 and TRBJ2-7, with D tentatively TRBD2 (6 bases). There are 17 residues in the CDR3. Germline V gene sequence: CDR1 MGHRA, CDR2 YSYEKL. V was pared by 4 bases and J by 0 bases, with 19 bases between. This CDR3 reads CASSRTMGTLDSYEQYF. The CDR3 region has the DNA TGCGCCAGCAGCCGCACCATGGGGACTCTAGACTCCTACGAGCAGTACTTC.

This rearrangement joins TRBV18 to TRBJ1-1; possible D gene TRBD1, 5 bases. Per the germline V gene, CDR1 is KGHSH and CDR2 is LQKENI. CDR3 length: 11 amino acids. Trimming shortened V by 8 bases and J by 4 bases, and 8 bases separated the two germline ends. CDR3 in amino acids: CASRGTTEAFF. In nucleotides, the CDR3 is TGTGCCAGCCGGGGGACCACTGAAGCTTTCTTT.